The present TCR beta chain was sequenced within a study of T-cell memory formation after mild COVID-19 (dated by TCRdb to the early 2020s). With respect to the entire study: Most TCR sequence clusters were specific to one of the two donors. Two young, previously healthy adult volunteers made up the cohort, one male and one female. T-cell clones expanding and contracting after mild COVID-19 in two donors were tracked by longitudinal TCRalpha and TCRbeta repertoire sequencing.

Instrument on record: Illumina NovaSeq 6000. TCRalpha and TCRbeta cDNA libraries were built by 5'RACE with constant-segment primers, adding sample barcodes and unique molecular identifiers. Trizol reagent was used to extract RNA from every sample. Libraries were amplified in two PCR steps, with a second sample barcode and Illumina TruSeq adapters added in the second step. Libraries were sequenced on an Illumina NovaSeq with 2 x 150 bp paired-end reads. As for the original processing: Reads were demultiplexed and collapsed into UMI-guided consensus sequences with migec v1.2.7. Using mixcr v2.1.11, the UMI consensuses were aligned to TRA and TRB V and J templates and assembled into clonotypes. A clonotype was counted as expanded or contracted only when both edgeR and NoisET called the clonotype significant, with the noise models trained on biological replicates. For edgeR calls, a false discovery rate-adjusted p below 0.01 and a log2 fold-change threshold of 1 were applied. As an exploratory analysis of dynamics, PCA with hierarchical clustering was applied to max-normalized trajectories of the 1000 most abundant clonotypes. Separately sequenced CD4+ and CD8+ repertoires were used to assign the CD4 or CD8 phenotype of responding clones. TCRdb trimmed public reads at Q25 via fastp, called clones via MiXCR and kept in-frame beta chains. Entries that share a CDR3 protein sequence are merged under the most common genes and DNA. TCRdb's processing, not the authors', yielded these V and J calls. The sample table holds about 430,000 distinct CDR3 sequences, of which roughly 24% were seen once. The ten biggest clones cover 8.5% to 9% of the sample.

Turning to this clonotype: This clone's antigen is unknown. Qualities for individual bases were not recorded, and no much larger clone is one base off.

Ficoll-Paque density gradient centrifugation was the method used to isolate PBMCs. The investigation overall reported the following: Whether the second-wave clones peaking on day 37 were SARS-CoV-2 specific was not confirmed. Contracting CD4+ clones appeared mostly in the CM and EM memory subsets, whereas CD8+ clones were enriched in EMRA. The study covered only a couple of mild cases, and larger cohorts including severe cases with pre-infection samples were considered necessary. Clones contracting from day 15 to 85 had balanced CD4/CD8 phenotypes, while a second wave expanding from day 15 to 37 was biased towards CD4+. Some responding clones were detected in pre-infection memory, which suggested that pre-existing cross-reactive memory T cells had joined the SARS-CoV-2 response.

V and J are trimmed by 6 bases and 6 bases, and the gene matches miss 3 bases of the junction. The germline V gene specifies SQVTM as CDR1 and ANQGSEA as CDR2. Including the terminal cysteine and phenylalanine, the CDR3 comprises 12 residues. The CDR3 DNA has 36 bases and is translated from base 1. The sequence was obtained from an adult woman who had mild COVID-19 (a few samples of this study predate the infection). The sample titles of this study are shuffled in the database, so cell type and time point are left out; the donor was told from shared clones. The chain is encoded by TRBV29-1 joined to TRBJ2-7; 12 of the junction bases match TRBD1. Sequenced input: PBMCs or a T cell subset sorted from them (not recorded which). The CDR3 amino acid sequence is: CSVGDRGREQYF. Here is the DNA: TGCAGCGTGGGGGACAGGGGGCGCGAGCAGTACTTC.